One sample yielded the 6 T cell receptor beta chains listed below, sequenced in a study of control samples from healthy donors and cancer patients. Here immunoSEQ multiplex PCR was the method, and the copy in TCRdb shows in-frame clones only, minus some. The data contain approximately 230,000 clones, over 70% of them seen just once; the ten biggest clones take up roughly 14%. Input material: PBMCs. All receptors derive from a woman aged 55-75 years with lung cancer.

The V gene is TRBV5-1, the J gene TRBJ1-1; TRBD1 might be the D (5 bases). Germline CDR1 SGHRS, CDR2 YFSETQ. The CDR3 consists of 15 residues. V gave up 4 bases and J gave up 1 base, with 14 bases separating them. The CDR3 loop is CASSLERGTNTEAFF. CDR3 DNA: TGCGCCAGCAGCCTCGAGAGGGGCACGAACACTGAAGCTTTCTTT.

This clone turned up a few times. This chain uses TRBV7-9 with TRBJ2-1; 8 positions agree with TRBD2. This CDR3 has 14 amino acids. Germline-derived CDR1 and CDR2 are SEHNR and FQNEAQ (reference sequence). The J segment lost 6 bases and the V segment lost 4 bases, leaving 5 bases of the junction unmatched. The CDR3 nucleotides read TGTGCCAGCAGCTCCTCGGGAGGGTCCAATGAGCAGTTCTTC. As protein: CASSSSGGSNEQFF.

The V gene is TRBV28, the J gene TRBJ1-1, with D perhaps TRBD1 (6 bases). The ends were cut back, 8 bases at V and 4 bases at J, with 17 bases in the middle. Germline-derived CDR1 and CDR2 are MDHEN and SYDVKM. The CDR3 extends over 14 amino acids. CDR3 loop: CASGIRGWSTEAFF. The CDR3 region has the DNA TGTGCCAGCGGGATCAGGGGATGGAGCACTGAAGCTTTCTTT.

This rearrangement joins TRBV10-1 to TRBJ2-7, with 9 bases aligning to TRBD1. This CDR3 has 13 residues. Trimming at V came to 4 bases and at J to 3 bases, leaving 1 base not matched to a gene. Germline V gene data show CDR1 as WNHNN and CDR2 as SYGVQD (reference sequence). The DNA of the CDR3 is TGCGCCAGCAGTGGGGGACAGGGCTACGAGCAGTACTTC. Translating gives CASSGGQGYEQYF.

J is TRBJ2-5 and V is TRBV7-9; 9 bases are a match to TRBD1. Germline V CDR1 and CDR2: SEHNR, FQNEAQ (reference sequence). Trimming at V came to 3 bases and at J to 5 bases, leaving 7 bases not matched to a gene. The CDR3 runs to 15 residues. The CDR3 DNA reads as TGTGCCAGCAGCTTCCGCGGACAGGGGTCGGAGACCCAGTACTTC. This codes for CASSFRGQGSETQYF.

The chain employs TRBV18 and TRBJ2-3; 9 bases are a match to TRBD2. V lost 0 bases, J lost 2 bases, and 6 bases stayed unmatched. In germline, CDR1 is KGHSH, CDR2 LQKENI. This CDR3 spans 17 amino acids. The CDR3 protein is CASSPPSLAGPTDTQYF. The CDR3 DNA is TGTGCCAGCTCACCACCGTCCCTAGCGGGGCCCACAGATACGCAGTATTTT.